Following are 12 T cell receptor beta chains from one sample sequenced in a study of T cell responses to AZD1222 COVID-19 vaccine. Clones were sequenced by immunoSEQ multiplex PCR, and TCRdb holds only the in-frame ones, with some missing. The table lists approximately 140,000 clones, under 95% of them singletons. The sequences come from peripheral blood, collected on day 0 of AZD1222 vaccination. The origin of the receptors is an adult in good health.

The chain combines TRBV7-9 with TRBJ1-1, with 9 bases matching TRBD1. CDR3 length equals 15 residues. Losses at the gene ends were 5 bases for V and 1 base for J; bases not matched to a gene: 5. The germline gives CDR1 SEHNR, CDR2 FQNEAQ (reference sequence). This chain's CDR3 is CASSPWDRENTEAFF. DNA for the CDR3: TGTGCCAGCAGCCCCTGGGACAGGGAGAACACTGAAGCTTTCTTT.

The chain has TRBV19 and TRBJ2-6; the match to TRBD2 covers 7 bases. Germline assignment: CDR1 LNHDA and CDR2 SQIVND (reference sequence). Trimming at V came to 8 bases and at J to 0 bases, leaving 4 bases not matched to a gene. The CDR3 covers 15 residues. The DNA of the CDR3 is TGTGCCAGTTCCGCGGGGGACTCTGGGGCCAACGTCCTGACTTTC. This encodes CASSAGDSGANVLTF.

The chain links TRBV5-6 to TRBJ1-2; no definite D call. The germline V and J ends were trimmed by 0 bases and 4 bases, with 10 bases remaining between them. The germline V gene has CDR1 SGHDT and CDR2 YYEEEE. The CDR3 length is 14 residues. The CDR3 bases are TGTGCCAGCAGCTTGGCGGCCTTTACCTATGGCTACACCTTC. Its protein product is CASSLAAFTYGYTF.

The V call is TRBV3-1 (or the pseudogene TRBV3-2), the J call TRBJ1-3; D is unclear. Trimming left V 1 base short and J 4 bases short, with 5 bases between. Germline V gene sequence: CDR1 LGHDT, CDR2 YNNKEL (reference sequence). The CDR3 covers 13 residues. CDR3 in amino acids: CASSQVVGNTIYF. CDR3 sequence (DNA): TGTGCCAGCAGCCAAGTGGTGGGAAACACCATATATTTT.

The chain uses TRBV7-6 and TRBJ2-7; TRBD2 matches at 7 bases. From germline, CDR1 is SGHVS and CDR2 FNYEAQ. The ends lost 5 bases at V and 2 bases at J; junction bases unmatched: 6. The CDR3 is 14 amino acids. The CDR3 bases are TGTGCCAGCAGCGTCGGGGCGGGGGCCTACGAGCAGTACTTC. Amino acids: CASSVGAGAYEQYF.

The chain has TRBV7-6 and TRBJ2-1; D unresolved. Germline-derived CDR1 and CDR2 are SGHVS and FNYEAQ. The CDR3 contains 15 residues. Trimming left V 1 base short and J 2 bases short, with 9 bases between. The DNA of the CDR3 is TGTGCCAGCAGCTTAGTGTCGGGCACCTACAATGAGCAGTTCTTC. Its translation: CASSLVSGTYNEQFF.

The count of this clone is one. V gene TRBV7-9 combines with J gene TRBJ1-1; D is ambiguous. The CDR3 loop spans 11 amino acids. V dropped 4 bases and J dropped 7 bases, with 7 bases sitting between them. The germline V gene encodes CDR1 SEHNR and CDR2 FQNEAQ (reference sequence). DNA for the CDR3: TGTGCCAGCAGCTCCGGAGATGAAGCTTTCTTT. Amino acids: CASSSGDEAFF.

The chain is built from TRBV19 and TRBJ1-5, with D perhaps TRBD1 (5 bases). This CDR3 region has 13 residues. Trimming removed 8 bases at V and 1 base at J, with 9 bases between. Germline CDR1 reads LNHDA; CDR2 reads SQIVND (reference sequence). The CDR3 is CASGRGSNQPQHF. The CDR3 nucleotides read TGTGCCAGTGGGCGGGGGAGCAATCAGCCCCAGCATTTT.

This clone was counted a single time. The chain joins TRBV11-3 to TRBJ2-1; unclear D gene. CDR1 and CDR2 from the germline V gene are SGHNT and YENEEA. V was trimmed by 3 bases and J by 9 bases, leaving 9 bases between them. The CDR3 runs 12 residues. CDR3: CASSFLDGEQFF. The CDR3 nucleotides are TGTGCCAGCAGCTTTTTAGATGGTGAGCAGTTCTTC.

The chain recombines TRBV5-1 with TRBJ1-2, with D maybe TRBD1 (6 bases). V was shortened by 4 bases and J by 4 bases, with 17 bases between the two germline ends. Germline V lookup: CDR1 SGHRS, CDR2 YFSETQ. The length of the CDR3 is 15 residues. This chain's CDR3 is CASSPDNGQFYGYTF. The CDR3 coding sequence is TGCGCCAGCAGCCCGGACAATGGACAGTTCTATGGCTACACCTTC.

The rearrangement joins TRBV18 to TRBJ1-1; D is unresolved. Trimming took 4 bases from V and 1 from J, leaving 10 bases between them. The CDR3 runs 14 residues. Germline CDR1 reads KGHSH; CDR2 reads LQKENI. Written as DNA, the CDR3 is TGTGCCAGCTCACTTTCCGATTCGAACACTGAAGCTTTCTTT. This translates into CASSLSDSNTEAFF.

V is TRBV7-2 and J is TRBJ2-5; tentative D call: TRBD2 (7 bases). V was shortened by 6 bases and J by 5 bases, with 16 bases between the two germline ends. The CDR3 has 14 residues. Looked up from germline, CDR1 is SGHTA and CDR2 is FQGNSA. The CDR3 sequence is CASRLVGGRETQYF. CDR3 bases: TGTGCCAGCAGACTGGTCGGGGGGCGGGAGACCCAGTACTTC. The full variable domain, completed using reference TRBV7-2 and TRBJ2-5, is GAGVSQSPSNKVTEKGKDVELRCDPISGHTALYWYRQSLGQGLEFLIYFQGNSAPDKSGLPSDRFSAERTGGSVSTLTIQRTQQEDSAVYLCASRLVGGRETQYFGPGTRLLVL.